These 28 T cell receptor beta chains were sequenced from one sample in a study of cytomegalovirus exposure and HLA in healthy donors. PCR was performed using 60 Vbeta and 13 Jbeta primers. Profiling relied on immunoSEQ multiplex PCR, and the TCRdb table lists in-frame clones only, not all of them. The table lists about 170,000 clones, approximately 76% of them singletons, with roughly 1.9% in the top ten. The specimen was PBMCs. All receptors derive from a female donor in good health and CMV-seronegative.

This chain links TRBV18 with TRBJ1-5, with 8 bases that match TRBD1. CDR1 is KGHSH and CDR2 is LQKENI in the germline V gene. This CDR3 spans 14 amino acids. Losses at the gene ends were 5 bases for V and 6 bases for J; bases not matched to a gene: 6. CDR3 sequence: CASSSDRGGQPQHF. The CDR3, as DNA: TGTGCCAGCTCATCCGACAGGGGCGGTCAGCCCCAGCATTTT.

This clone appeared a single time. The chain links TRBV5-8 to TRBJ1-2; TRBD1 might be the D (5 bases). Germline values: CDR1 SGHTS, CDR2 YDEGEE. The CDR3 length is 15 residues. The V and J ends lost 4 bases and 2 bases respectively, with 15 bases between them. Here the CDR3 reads CASSNWGRENYGYTF. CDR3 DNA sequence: TGTGCCAGCAGCAATTGGGGCAGGGAAAACTATGGCTACACCTTC.

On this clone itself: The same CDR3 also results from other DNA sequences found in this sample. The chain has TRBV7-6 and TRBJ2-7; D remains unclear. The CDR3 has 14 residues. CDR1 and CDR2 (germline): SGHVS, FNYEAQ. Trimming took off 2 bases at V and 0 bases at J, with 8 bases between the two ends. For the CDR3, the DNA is TGTGCCAGCAGCTTACAGGTTAGCTCCTACGAGCAGTACTTC. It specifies CASSLQVSSYEQYF.

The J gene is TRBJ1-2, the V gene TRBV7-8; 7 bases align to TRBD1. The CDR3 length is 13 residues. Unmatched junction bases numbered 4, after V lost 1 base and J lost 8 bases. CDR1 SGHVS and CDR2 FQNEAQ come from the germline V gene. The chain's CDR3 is CASSLGGGRGYTF. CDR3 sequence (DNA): TGTGCCAGCAGCTTAGGAGGGGGCAGAGGCTACACCTTC.

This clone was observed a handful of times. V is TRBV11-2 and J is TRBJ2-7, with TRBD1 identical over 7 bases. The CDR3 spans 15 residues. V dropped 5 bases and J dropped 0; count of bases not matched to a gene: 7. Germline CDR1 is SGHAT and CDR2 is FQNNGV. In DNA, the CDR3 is TGTGCCAGCAGCCCGAGGGACAGAATCTCCTACGAGCAGTACTTC. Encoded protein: CASSPRDRISYEQYF.

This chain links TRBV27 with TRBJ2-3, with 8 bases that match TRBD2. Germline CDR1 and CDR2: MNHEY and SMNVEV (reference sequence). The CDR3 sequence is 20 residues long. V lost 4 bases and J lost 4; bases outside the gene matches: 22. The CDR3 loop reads CASSSTLRAGAGGWADTQYF. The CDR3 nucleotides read TGTGCCAGCAGTTCCACCCTTCGAGCGGGGGCGGGGGGTTGGGCAGATACGCAGTATTTT.

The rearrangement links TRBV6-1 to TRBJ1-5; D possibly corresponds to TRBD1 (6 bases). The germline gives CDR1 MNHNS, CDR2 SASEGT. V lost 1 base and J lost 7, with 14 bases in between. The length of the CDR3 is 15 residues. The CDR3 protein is CASSEGGGRAQPQHF. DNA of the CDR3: TGTGCCAGCAGTGAAGGGGGGGGCAGGGCGCAGCCCCAGCATTTT.

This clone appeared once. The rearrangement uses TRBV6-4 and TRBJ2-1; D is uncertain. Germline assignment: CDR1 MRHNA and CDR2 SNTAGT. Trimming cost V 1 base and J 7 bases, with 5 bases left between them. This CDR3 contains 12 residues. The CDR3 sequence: CASSDWRNEQFF. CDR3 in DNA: TGTGCCAGCAGTGACTGGCGGAATGAGCAGTTCTTC.

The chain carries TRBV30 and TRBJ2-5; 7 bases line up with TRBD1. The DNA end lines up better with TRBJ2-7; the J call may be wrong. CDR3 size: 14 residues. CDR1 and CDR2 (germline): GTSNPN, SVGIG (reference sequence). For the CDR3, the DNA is TGTGCCTGGAAGAGGGGAAGGGGGCTCTACGAGCAGTACTTC. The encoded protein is CAWKRGRGLYEQYF.

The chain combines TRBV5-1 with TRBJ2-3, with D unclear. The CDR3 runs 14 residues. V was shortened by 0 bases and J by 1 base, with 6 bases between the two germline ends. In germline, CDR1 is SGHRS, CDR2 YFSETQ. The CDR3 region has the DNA TGCGCCAGCAGCTTGGGCGGTCGCACAGATACGCAGTATTTT. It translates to CASSLGGRTDTQYF.

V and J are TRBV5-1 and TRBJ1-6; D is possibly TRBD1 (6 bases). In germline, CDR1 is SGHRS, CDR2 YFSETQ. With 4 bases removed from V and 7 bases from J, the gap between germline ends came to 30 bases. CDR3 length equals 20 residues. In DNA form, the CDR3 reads TGCGCCAGCAGCCAAGCACCAACTGGCGGGACATTGGGACTAAATTCACCCCTCCACTTT. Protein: CASSQAPTGGTLGLNSPLHF.

The CDR3 here is CASNARNYGYTF. The DNA of the CDR3 is TGTGCCAGTAACGCGCGAAACTATGGCTACACCTTC. This sequence joins TRBV19 and TRBJ1-2, with D unclear. CDR1 LNHDA and CDR2 SQIVND come from the germline V gene (reference sequence). The CDR3 is made up of 12 amino acids. V lost 7 bases and J lost 2, with 8 bases in between.

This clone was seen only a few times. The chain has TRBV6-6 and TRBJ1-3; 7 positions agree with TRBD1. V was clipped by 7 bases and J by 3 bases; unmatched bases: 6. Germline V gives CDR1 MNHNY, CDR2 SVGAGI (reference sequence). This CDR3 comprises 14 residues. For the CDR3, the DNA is TGTGCCAGCATTCAACAGGGGATTGGAAACACCATATATTTT. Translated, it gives CASIQQGIGNTIYF.

This CDR3 reads CASSLQGENYGYTF. In nucleotides, the CDR3 is TGTGCCAGCAGTTTACAGGGTGAAAACTATGGCTACACCTTC. The genes are TRBV6-5 and TRBJ1-2, with D possibly TRBD1 on 6 matching bases. Germline V CDR1 and CDR2: MNHEY, SVGAGI. Trimming pared 4 bases from V and 2 bases from J, leaving 11 bases between. The CDR3 totals 14 residues.

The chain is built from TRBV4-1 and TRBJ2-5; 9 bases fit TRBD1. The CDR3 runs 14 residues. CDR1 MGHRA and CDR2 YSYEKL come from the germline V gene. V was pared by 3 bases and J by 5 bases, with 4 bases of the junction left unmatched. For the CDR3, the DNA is TGCGCCAGCAGCCAGACAGGGGGGTTCGAGACCCAGTACTTC. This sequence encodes CASSQTGGFETQYF.

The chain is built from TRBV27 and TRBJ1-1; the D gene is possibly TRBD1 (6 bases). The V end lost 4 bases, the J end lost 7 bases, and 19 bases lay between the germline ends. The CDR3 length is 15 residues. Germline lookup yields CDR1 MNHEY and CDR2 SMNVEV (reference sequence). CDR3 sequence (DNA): TGTGCCAGCAGTTCCCGGGAGGGGGGAAGGGGTGAAGCTTTCTTT. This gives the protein CASSSREGGRGEAFF.

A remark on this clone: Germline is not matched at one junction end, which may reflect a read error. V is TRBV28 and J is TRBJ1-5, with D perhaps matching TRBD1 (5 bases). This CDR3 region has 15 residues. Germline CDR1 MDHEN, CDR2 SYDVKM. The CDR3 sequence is CASSAAGYTYHPQHF. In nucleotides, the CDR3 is TGTGCCAGCAGTGCTGCAGGGTATACATATCATCCCCAGCATTTT.

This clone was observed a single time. The CDR3 spells CASSPGPDQNYGYTF. For the CDR3, the DNA is TGTGCCAGCTCACCAGGGCCAGACCAGAACTATGGCTACACCTTC. The gene calls are TRBV18 and TRBJ1-2, with no clear D. CDR3 size: 15 residues. Trimming took off 2 bases at V and 2 bases at J, with 12 bases between the two ends. Germline V gene lookup returns CDR1 KGHSH and CDR2 LQKENI.

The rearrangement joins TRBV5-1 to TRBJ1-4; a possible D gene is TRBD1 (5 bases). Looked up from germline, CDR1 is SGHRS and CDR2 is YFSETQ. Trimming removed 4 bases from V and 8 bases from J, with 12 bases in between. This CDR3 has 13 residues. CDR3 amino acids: CASSRGDGEKLFF. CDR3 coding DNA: TGCGCCAGCAGCAGGGGTGATGGGGAAAAACTGTTTTTT.

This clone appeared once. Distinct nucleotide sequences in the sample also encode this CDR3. CDR3 DNA: TGCGCCAGCAGCCTGGACAGCTACAATGAGCAGTTCTTC. Translating it yields CASSLDSYNEQFF. The chain has TRBV5-1 and TRBJ2-1; D perhaps matches TRBD1 (6 bases). Germline CDR1 and CDR2: SGHRS and YFSETQ. The V end lost 4 bases, the J end lost 3 bases, and 8 bases lay between the germline ends. The CDR3 is made up of 13 amino acids.

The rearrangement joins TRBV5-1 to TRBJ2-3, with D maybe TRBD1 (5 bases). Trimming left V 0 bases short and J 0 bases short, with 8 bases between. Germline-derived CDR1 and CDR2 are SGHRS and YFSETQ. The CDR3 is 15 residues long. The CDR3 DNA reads TGCGCCAGCAGCTTGGGACAGCATAGCACAGATACGCAGTATTTT. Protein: CASSLGQHSTDTQYF. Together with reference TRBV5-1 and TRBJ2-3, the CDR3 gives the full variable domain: KAGVTQTPRYLIKTRGQQVTLSCSPISGHRSVSWYQQTPGQGLQFLFEYFSETQRNKGNFPGRFSGRQFSNSRSEMNVSTLELGDSALYLCASSLGQHSTDTQYFGPGTRLTVL.

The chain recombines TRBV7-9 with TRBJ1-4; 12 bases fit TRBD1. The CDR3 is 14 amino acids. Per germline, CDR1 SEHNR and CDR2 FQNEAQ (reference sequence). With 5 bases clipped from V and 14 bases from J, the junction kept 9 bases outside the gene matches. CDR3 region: CASSAAGTGGYLFF. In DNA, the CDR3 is TGTGCCAGCAGCGCCGCCGGGACAGGGGGCTACCTGTTTTTT.

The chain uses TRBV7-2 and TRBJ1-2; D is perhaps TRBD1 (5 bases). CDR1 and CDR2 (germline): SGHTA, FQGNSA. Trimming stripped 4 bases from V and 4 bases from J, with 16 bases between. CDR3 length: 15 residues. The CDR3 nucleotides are TGTGCCAGCAGCTCGCGGGACCCGCAGGCCTATGGCTACACCTTC. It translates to CASSSRDPQAYGYTF.

In nucleotides, the CDR3 is TGTGCCAGCAACCTGAGGGGGACGGCAAGTGGCTACACCTTC. It codes for CASNLRGTASGYTF. The rearrangement joins TRBV2 to TRBJ1-2, with D perhaps TRBD1 (6 bases). The V end was cut by 7 bases, the J end by 7 bases, with 19 bases between. This CDR3 region has 14 residues. Germline CDR1 and CDR2: SNHLY and FYNNEI.

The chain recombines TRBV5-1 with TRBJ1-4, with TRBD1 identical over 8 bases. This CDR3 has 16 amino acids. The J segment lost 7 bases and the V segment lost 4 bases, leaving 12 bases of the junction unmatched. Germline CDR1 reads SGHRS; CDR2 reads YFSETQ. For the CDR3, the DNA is TGCGCCAGCAGCGTGGGACTACAGGGGGTGGGTGAAAAACTGTTTTTT. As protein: CASSVGLQGVGEKLFF.

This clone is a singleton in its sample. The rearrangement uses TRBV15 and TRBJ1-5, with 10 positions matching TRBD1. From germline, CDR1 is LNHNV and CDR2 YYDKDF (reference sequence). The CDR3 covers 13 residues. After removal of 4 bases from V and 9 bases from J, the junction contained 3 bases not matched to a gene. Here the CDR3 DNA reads TGTGCCACCAGCAAGGACAGGGGGTGGCCCCAGCATTTT. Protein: CATSKDRGWPQHF. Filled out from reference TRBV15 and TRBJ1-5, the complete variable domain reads DAMVIQNPRYQVTQFGKPVTLSCSQTLNHNVMYWYQQKSSQAPKLLFHYYDKDFNNEADTPDNFQSRRPNTSFCFLDIRSPGLGDTAMYLCATSKDRGWPQHFGDGTRLSIL.

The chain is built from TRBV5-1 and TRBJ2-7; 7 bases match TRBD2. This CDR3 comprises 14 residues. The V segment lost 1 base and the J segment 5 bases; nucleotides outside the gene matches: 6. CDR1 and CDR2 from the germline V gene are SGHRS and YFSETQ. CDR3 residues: CASSLPGGLNEQYF. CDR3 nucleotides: TGCGCCAGCAGCTTGCCGGGAGGTCTGAACGAGCAGTACTTC.

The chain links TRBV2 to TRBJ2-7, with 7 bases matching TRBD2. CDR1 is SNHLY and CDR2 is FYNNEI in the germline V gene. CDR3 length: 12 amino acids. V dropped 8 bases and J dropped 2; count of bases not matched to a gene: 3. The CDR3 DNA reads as TGTGCCAGCTGGGAGGGCCCCTACGAGCAGTACTTC. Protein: CASWEGPYEQYF. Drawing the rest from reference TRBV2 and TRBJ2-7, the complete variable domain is EPEVTQTPSHQVTQMGQEVILRCVPISNHLYFYWYRQILGQKVEFLVSFYNNEISEKSEIFDDQFSVERPDGSNFTLKIRSTKLEDSAMYFCASWEGPYEQYFGPGTRLTVT.